Listed below are T cell receptor beta chains from one sample, sequenced in a study of T cell responses to AZD1222 COVID-19 vaccine. Assay: immunoSEQ multiplex PCR; the TCRdb copy retains only in-frame clones and omits some. This sample has 78,000 or so clones; about 87% occur once, and the top ten carry about 20%. Sequencing used peripheral blood, obtained on day 0 of AZD1222 vaccination. These receptors were taken from an adult in good health. Both conserved end residues are part of each CDR3. A D gene is named only where the DNA matches it firmly. Clone sizes are given selectively: once, few, many, or a class where the clone is expanded.

>TRBV7-9|TRBJ2-1|NA|TRBD1
CASSSGTGRYNEQFF
TGTGCCAGCAGCTCCGGGACAGGGAGGTACAATGAGCAGTTCTTC
>TRBV5-6|TRBJ1-1|NA|TRBD1
CASSSPGGAAFF
TGTGCCAGCAGCTCCCCAGGGGGCGCAGCTTTCTTT
>TRBV4-1|TRBJ2-6|NA|TRBD1
CASSPTDRTSGANVLTF
TGCGCCAGCAGCCCGACGGACAGGACCTCTGGGGCCAACGTCCTGACTTTC
>TRBV28|TRBJ1-5|NA|NA
CASSPGTLGNQPQHF
TGTGCCAGCAGTCCCGGGACACTGGGGAATCAGCCCCAGCATTTT
>TRBV6-5|TRBJ2-7|NA|TRBD2
CASSTTSGVDYEQYF
TGTGCCAGCAGTACGACTAGCGGGGTCGACTACGAGCAGTACTTC
>TRBV20-1|TRBJ2-3|NA|NA
CSASPPSTTTSTDTQYF
TGCAGTGCTAGTCCCCCTTCGACCACAACTAGCACAGATACGCAGTATTTT
>TRBV29-1|TRBJ1-2|NA|TRBD1
CSGAGTGFGYTF
TGCAGCGGAGCCGGGACAGGGTTTGGCTACACCTTC
>TRBV5-5|TRBJ1-2|NA|NA
CASSSDTNYGYTF
TGTGCCAGCAGCTCAGACACGAACTATGGCTACACCTTC
>TRBV10-3|TRBJ2-6|NA|NA
CAISESEGGANVLTF
TGTGCCATCAGTGAGTCAGAGGGTGGGGCCAACGTCCTGACTTTC
>TRBV6-1|TRBJ2-7|NA|TRBD2
CASSEEAGRAYEQYF
TGTGCCAGCAGTGAAGAGGCAGGGAGGGCCTACGAGCAGTACTTC
>TRBV29-1|TRBJ1-4|once|TRBD1
CSAGQGTTTNEKLFF
TGCAGCGCGGGACAGGGCACAACAACTAATGAAAAACTGTTTTTT
>TRBV3-1/TRBV3-2|TRBJ2-7|NA|NA
CASSHGRSHYEQYF
TGTGCCAGCAGCCATGGCAGATCTCACTACGAGCAGTACTTC
>TRBV6-5|TRBJ1-5|NA|NA
CASSLDRNQPQHF
TGTGCCAGCAGCCTGGACCGAAATCAGCCCCAGCATTTT
>TRBV7-9|TRBJ1-2|NA|TRBD1
CASSGGQQANYGYTF
TGTGCCAGCAGCGGGGGACAGCAAGCTAACTATGGCTACACCTTC
>TRBV15|TRBJ2-1|NA|TRBD2
CATSSHLGLAGNEQFF
TGTGCCACCAGCAGCCATTTAGGACTAGCTGGTAATGAGCAGTTCTTC
>TRBV5-4|TRBJ2-7|NA|NA
CASSVDTYEQYF
TGTGCCAGCAGCGTGGACACCTACGAGCAGTACTTC
>TRBV7-9|TRBJ2-2|NA|TRBD1
CASSLGSGTVQPGGELFF
TGTGCCAGCAGCTTAGGCTCCGGGACAGTACAACCTGGGGGGGAGCTGTTTTTT
>TRBV29-1|TRBJ2-1|NA|NA
CSAGLVGYEQFF
TGCAGCGCTGGATTGGTAGGCTATGAGCAGTTCTTC
>TRBV25-1|TRBJ2-2|once|NA
CASSTQGRTGELFF
TGTGCCAGCAGTACACAGGGGAGGACCGGGGAGCTGTTTTTT
>TRBV5-1|TRBJ2-1|few|NA
CASSLSALRALSYNEQFF
TGCGCCAGCAGCTTGAGTGCGTTGCGGGCCTTGTCCTACAATGAGCAGTTCTTC
>TRBV5-4|TRBJ1-4|NA|NA
CASSLKRGDEKLFF
TGTGCCAGCAGCTTGAAAAGGGGTGATGAAAAACTGTTTTTT
>TRBV29-1|TRBJ2-7|NA|TRBD1
CSVGQGLSYEQYF
TGCAGCGTTGGACAGGGCCTCTCCTACGAGCAGTACTTC
>TRBV5-1|TRBJ2-1|NA|NA
CASSLGDVVYNEQFF
TGCGCCAGCAGCTTGGGCGACGTCGTCTACAATGAGCAGTTCTTC
>TRBV2|TRBJ1-4|many|NA
CASTGLGTQNEKLFF
TGTGCCAGCACCGGCCTGGGGACCCAGAACGAAAAACTGTTTTTT
>TRBV27|TRBJ2-7|NA|TRBD1
CAISPGTGGYEQYF
TGTGCCATAAGCCCCGGGACAGGGGGCTACGAGCAGTACTTC
>TRBV29-1|TRBJ2-7|NA|NA
CSVVTRQLGEQYF
TGCAGCGTGGTCACCAGGCAGCTGGGGGAGCAGTACTTC
>TRBV3-1/TRBV3-2|TRBJ1-4|NA|NA
CASSPDSSNEKLFF
TGTGCCAGCAGCCCGGACAGCAGTAATGAAAAACTGTTTTTT
>TRBV11-3|TRBJ2-3|NA|NA
CASSEGGLRTDTQYF
TGTGCCAGCAGCGAGGGGGGGCTTCGCACAGATACGCAGTATTTT
>TRBV12-1|TRBJ2-3|NA|NA
CASSPRTGPDTQYF
TGTGCCAGCAGCCCCCGCACAGGGCCAGATACGCAGTATTTT
>TRBV30|TRBJ1-3|NA|NA
CAFPASGNTIYF
TGTGCCTTTCCCGCCTCAGGAAACACCATATATTTT
>TRBV9|TRBJ1-6|NA|NA
CASSVRNHNSPLHF
TGTGCCAGCAGCGTACGGAACCATAATTCACCCCTCCACTTT
>TRBV18|TRBJ1-2|few|NA
CASSPSTGAGTF
TGTGCCAGCTCACCATCAACGGGGGCGGGCACCTTC
>TRBV5-3|TRBJ1-2|NA|TRBD1
CARSSDRSPLMYGYTF
TGTGCCAGAAGCTCGGACAGGTCCCCGCTTATGTATGGCTACACCTTC
>TRBV18|TRBJ1-5|NA|NA
CASSPTRGQNSNQPQHF
TGTGCCAGCTCACCAACCCGGGGCCAGAATAGCAATCAGCCCCAGCATTTT
>TRBV29-1|TRBJ2-5|once|TRBD2
CSVEDRLAGPQETQYF
TGCAGCGTTGAAGATCGACTAGCGGGGCCCCAAGAGACCCAGTACTTC
>TRBV9|TRBJ2-2|NA|TRBD1
CASSVSSGGSRFTGELFF
TGTGCCAGCAGCGTCAGCTCAGGGGGAAGCCGCTTCACCGGGGAGCTGTTTTTT
>TRBV6-5|TRBJ2-7|NA|TRBD1
CASSYSRGQSSYEQYF
TGTGCCAGCAGTTACTCGAGGGGACAGAGCTCCTACGAGCAGTACTTC
>TRBV27|TRBJ1-4|NA|NA
CASRVRPNEKLFF
TGTGCCAGCAGAGTGCGACCTAATGAAAAACTGTTTTTT
>TRBV7-9|TRBJ1-4|NA|NA
CASSRVAGNEKLFF
TGTGCCAGCAGCCGAGTGGCCGGTAATGAAAAACTGTTTTTT
>TRBV19|TRBJ2-2|NA|NA
CASSTGTWGNTGELFF
TGTGCCAGTAGTACCGGGACCTGGGGGAACACCGGGGAGCTGTTTTTT
>TRBV11-2|TRBJ1-1|NA|NA
CASSLGRNTEAFF
TGTGCCAGCAGCTTAGGGAGAAACACTGAAGCTTTCTTT
>TRBV28|TRBJ2-3|NA|NA
CASSVGGLSTDTQYF
TGTGCCAGCAGCGTCGGGGGACTCTCCACAGATACGCAGTATTTT
>TRBV6-2/TRBV6-3|TRBJ1-2|NA|TRBD1
CASSYIGQGARDRGYTF
TGTGCCAGCAGTTACATCGGACAGGGGGCGCGAGATCGTGGCTACACCTTC
>TRBV27|TRBJ2-7|NA|NA
CASSLMETTEQYF
TGTGCCAGCAGTTTAATGGAGACGACCGAGCAGTACTTC
>TRBV19|TRBJ2-7|NA|TRBD2
CASSPSKGLARSYEQYF
TGTGCCAGTAGTCCCTCCAAGGGACTAGCGAGGTCCTACGAGCAGTACTTC